This record looks at one T cell receptor (beta chain) sequence and its context. Its cognate antigen is unknown. The data originate from a study of identical twins. The study's findings and limits: Monozygotic twin pairs showed more out-of-frame TCR alpha sharing than models estimated.

The CDR3 loop spans 14 amino acids. The V gene end was trimmed by 8 bases and the J gene end by 2 bases; junction bases not matched to a gene: 8. TCRdb reprocessed the 5' RACE reads via MiXCR and lists one record per CDR3 protein. The sample has 130,000 to 150,000 distinct CDR3 sequences, roughly 3.2% seen once. The specimen sequenced was memory T cells sorted from blood. The chain recombines TRBV12-3 or TRBV12-4 with TRBJ2-5, with 7 nucleotides matching TRBD1. This clonotype originated in a man younger than 35 in good health. CDR3 loop: CASPQGERQETQYF. In nucleotides, the CDR3 is TGTGCCAGCCCGCAGGGGGAACGGCAAGAGACCCAGTACTTC.